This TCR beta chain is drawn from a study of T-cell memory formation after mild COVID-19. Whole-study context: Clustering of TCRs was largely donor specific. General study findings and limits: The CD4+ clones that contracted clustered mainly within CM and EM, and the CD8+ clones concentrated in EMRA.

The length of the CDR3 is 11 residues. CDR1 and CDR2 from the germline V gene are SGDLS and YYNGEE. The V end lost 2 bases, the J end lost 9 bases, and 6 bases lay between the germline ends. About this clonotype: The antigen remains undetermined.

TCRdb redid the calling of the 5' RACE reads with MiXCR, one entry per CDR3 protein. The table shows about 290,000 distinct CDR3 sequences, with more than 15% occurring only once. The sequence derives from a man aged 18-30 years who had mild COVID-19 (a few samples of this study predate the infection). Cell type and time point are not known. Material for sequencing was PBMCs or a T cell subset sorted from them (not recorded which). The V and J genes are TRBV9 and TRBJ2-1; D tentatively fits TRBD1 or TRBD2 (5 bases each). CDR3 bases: TGTGCCAGCAGCGTCGGGACTGAGCAGTTCTTC. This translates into CASSVGTEQFF.